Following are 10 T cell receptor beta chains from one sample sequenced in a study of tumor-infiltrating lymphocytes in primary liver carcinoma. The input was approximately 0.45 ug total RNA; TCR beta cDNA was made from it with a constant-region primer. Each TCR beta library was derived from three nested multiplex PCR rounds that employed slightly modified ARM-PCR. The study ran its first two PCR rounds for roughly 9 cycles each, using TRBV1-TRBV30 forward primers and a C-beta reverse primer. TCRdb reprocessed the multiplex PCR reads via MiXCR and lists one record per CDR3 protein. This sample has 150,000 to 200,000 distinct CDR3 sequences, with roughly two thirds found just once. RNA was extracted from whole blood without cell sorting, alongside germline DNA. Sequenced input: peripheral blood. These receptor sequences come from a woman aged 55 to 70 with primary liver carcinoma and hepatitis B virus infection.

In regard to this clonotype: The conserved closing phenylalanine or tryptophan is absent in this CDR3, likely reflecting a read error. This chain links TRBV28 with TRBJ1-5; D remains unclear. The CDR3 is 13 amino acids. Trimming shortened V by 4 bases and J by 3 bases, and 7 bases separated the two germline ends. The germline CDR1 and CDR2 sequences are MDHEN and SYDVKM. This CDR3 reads CASSYVLNQPQHS. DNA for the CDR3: TGTGCCAGCAGTTACGTTCTCAATCAGCCCCAGCATTCT.

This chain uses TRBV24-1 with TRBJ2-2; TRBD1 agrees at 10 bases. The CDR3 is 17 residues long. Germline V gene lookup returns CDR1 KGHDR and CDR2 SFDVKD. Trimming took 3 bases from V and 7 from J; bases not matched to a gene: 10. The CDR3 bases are TGTGCCACCAGTGATCATTGGACAGGGGGATCCGGCGGGGAGCTGTTTTTT. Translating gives CATSDHWTGGSGGELFF.

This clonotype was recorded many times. The CDR3 DNA reads as TGTGCCAGCAGTCTCCGGGACTACACCGGGGAGCTGTTTTTT. This encodes CASSLRDYTGELFF. V is TRBV12-3 or TRBV12-4 and J is TRBJ2-2; TRBD2 might be the D (6 bases). Trimming stripped 5 bases from V and 3 bases from J, with 10 bases between. The CDR3 spans 14 residues.

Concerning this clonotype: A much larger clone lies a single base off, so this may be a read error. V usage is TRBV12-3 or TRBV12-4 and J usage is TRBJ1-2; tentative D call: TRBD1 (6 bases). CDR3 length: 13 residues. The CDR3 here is CASSYRDNYGYIF. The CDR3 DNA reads TGTGCCAGCAGCTACAGGGATAACTATGGCTACATCTTC.

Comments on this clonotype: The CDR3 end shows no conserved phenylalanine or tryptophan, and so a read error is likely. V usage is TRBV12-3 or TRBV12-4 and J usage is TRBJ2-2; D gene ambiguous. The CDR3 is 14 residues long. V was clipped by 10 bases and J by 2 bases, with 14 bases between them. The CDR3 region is CATRGVINTGELFS. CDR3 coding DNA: TGTGCCACCCGTGGCGTGATAAACACCGGGGAGCTGTTTTCT.

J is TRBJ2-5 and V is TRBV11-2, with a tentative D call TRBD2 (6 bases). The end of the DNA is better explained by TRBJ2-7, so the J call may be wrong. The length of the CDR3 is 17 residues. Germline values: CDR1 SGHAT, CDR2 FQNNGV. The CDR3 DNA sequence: TGTGCCAGCAGCCCGAGATTAGCGGAAGGGCCCCCCTACGAGCAGTACTTC. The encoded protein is CASSPRLAEGPPYEQYF.

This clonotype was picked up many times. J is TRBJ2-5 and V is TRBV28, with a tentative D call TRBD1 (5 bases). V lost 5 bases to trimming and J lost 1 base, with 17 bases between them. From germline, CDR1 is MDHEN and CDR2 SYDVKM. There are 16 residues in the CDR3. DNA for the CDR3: TGTGCCAGCAGTACCATCGACAGTCGGGCCCAAGAGACCCAGTACTTC. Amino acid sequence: CASSTIDSRAQETQYF.

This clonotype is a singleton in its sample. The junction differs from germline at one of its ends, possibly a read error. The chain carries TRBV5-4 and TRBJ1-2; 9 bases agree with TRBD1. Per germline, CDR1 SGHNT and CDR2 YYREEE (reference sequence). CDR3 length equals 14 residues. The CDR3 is CASSSDRGGYAYTF. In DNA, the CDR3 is TGTGCCAGCAGCTCGGACAGGGGAGGCTATGCCTACACCTTC.

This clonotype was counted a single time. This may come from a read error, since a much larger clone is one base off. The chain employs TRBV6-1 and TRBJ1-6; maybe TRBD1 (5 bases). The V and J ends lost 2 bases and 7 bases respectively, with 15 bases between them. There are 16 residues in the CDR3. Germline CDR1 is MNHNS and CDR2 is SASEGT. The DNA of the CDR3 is TGTGCCAGCAGTGAAAGGGGACGGCGGGGAAATTCACCCCTCCACTTT. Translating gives CASSERGRRGNSPLHF.

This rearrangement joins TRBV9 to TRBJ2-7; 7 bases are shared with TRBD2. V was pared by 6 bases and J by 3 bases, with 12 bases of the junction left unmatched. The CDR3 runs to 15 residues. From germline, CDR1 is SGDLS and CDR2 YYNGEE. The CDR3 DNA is TGTGCCAGCAACCCCCTGGGGGACTACTTCTACGAGCAGTACTTC. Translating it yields CASNPLGDYFYEQYF.